These 17 T cell receptor beta chains came from one sample sequenced in a study of cytomegalovirus exposure and HLA in healthy donors (dated by TCRdb to the late 2010s). The library was made by the immunoSEQ multiplex PCR assay. The multiplex PCR relied on a mix of 60 forward primers for TCR Vbeta segments and 13 reverse primers for TCR Jbeta segments. TCRdb retrieved this table from immuneACCESS and kept in-frame rearrangements only. Not all clones are present; in checked studies, unresolved V genes account for under half, and no reason is known for the remainder. This sample comprises about 110,000 clones, 65% to 80% of them detected only once. The ten largest clones represent more than 2.5% of the sample. The sequenced sample was PBMCs. Receptors originate from a male donor in good health and CMV-seropositive.

The rearrangement uses TRBV6-4 and TRBJ2-2; 8 bases align to TRBD1. The CDR3 is 16 amino acids. CDR1 and CDR2 from the germline V gene are MRHNA and SNTAGT. V shed 6 bases and J 1 base; nucleotides not matched to a gene: 7. The DNA of the CDR3 is TGTGCCAGCAGCCAACTCGGGACAGGGAACACCGGGGAGCTGTTTTTT. Translation: CASSQLGTGNTGELFF.

The chain employs TRBV11-3 and TRBJ2-5; TRBD1 matches 10 bases. Per the germline V gene, CDR1 is SGHNT and CDR2 is YENEEA. V dropped 5 bases and J dropped 6; count of bases not matched to a gene: 6. CDR3 length: 14 amino acids. The CDR3 here is CASSSTGQGKTQYF. Here the CDR3 DNA reads TGTGCCAGCAGCAGCACGGGACAGGGGAAGACCCAGTACTTC.

The rearrangement joins TRBV28 to TRBJ1-5; maybe TRBD1 (5 bases). From germline, CDR1 is MDHEN and CDR2 SYDVKM. This CDR3 contains 15 residues. Trimming pared 3 bases from V and 4 bases from J, leaving 13 bases between. CDR3 sequence reads: CASSFKGASNQPQHF. The CDR3 coding sequence is TGTGCCAGCAGTTTTAAAGGGGCGAGTAATCAGCCCCAGCATTTT.

This chain connects TRBV7-9 to TRBJ2-5, with TRBD1 identical over 8 bases. Trimming took 5 bases from V and 1 from J; bases not matched to a gene: 6. The CDR3 spans 15 residues. The germline CDR1 and CDR2 sequences are SEHNR and FQNEAQ (reference sequence). CDR3: CASSAYRGFQETQYF. CDR3 nucleotide sequence: TGTGCCAGCAGCGCGTACAGGGGGTTCCAAGAGACCCAGTACTTC.

This chain uses TRBV7-8 with TRBJ2-2; D possibly corresponds to TRBD1 (5 bases). Trimming cost V 2 bases and J 2 bases, with 12 bases left between them. The germline V gene has CDR1 SGHVS and CDR2 FQNEAQ. This CDR3 spans 16 amino acids. CDR3 sequence (DNA): TGTGCCAGCAGCTTAACTGCGACAGTAAACACCGGGGAGCTGTTTTTT. This codes for CASSLTATVNTGELFF.

The chain couples TRBV2 to TRBJ2-6; maybe TRBD2 (5 bases). V dropped 6 bases and J dropped 4 bases, with 7 bases sitting between them. CDR1 and CDR2 (germline): SNHLY, FYNNEI. The CDR3 is made up of 13 amino acids. CDR3 sequence: CASRDSGANVLTF. The CDR3 nucleotides are TGTGCCAGCAGGGACTCAGGGGCCAACGTCCTGACTTTC.

The V and J genes are TRBV29-1 and TRBJ1-1; D uncertain. The V end lost 4 bases, the J end lost 4 bases, and 7 bases lay between the germline ends. The CDR3 totals 11 residues. Per the germline V gene, CDR1 is SQVTM and CDR2 is ANQGSEA. The CDR3 reads CSVGQVTEAFF. The CDR3 DNA sequence: TGCAGCGTTGGCCAGGTCACTGAAGCTTTCTTT.

V usage is TRBV27 and J usage is TRBJ2-7; 9 nucleotides align to TRBD1. The germline gives CDR1 MNHEY, CDR2 SMNVEV (reference sequence). The V and J ends lost 3 bases and 4 bases, in that order; junction bases with no gene match: 19. The CDR3 sequence is 19 residues long. DNA of the CDR3: TGTGCCAGCAGTTTCCTCCGAGGCTCTTTGGGACAGGGAATTTACGAGCAGTACTTC. Amino acids: CASSFLRGSLGQGIYEQYF.

The J gene is TRBJ2-6, the V gene TRBV7-7, with no clear D. The CDR3 is 14 residues long. Germline loops: CDR1 SSHAT, CDR2 FNYEAQ (reference sequence). Trimming removed 5 bases at V and 3 bases at J, with 8 bases between. CDR3 sequence reads: CASSPLGGANVLTF. As DNA, the CDR3 is TGTGCCAGCAGCCCTCTAGGTGGGGCCAACGTCCTGACTTTC.

J is TRBJ2-2 and V is TRBV6-1; D may be TRBD2 (6 bases). The CDR3 length is 15 residues. V was shortened by 1 base and J by 5 bases, with 11 bases between the two germline ends. The germline gives CDR1 MNHNS, CDR2 SASEGT. CDR3 in amino acids: CASSEVGGWTGELFF. The CDR3 region has the DNA TGTGCCAGCAGTGAAGTCGGAGGGTGGACCGGGGAGCTGTTTTTT.

J is TRBJ2-1 and V is TRBV4-2, with 9 bases that match TRBD2. The length of the CDR3 is 16 residues. Germline V gene sequence: CDR1 LGHNA, CDR2 YNFKEQ. Trimming took 1 base from V and 3 from J; bases not matched to a gene: 4. CDR3 amino acids: CASSQAPAGGYNEQFF. The CDR3 DNA follows: TGTGCCAGCAGCCAAGCTCCAGCGGGGGGCTACAATGAGCAGTTCTTC.

The chain is built from TRBV7-2 and TRBJ1-5, with D unclear. Germline assignment: CDR1 SGHTA and CDR2 FQGNSA. V gave up 5 bases and J gave up 5 bases, with 16 bases separating them. CDR3 length equals 15 residues. CDR3 nucleotides: TGTGCCAGCAGCCTACAGTTTGGCGGGTATCAGCCCCAGCATTTT. Translating gives CASSLQFGGYQPQHF.

This clone appeared a few times. The chain uses TRBV29-1 and TRBJ1-1; 8 nucleotides agree with TRBD1. The CDR3 loop spans 15 amino acids. J gave up 0 bases and V 5 bases, and 8 bases lay outside the gene matches. Germline-derived CDR1 and CDR2 are SQVTM and ANQGSEA. CDR3 region: CSVQLRTGLNTEAFF. The CDR3 DNA follows: TGCAGCGTTCAATTGAGGACAGGGCTGAACACTGAAGCTTTCTTT.

This chain links TRBV28 with TRBJ1-1; no reliable D call. Trimming removed 6 bases from V and 1 base from J, with 15 bases in between. This CDR3 spans 15 amino acids. From germline, CDR1 is MDHEN and CDR2 SYDVKM. The CDR3 is CASSHAGRGNTEAFF. The CDR3 nucleotides are TGTGCCAGCAGCCACGCCGGACGGGGGAACACTGAAGCTTTCTTT.

The rearrangement joins TRBV7-2 to TRBJ2-1; TRBD2 aligns across 8 bases. The V segment lost 5 bases and the J segment 6 bases; nucleotides outside the gene matches: 9. Germline V CDR1 and CDR2: SGHTA, FQGNSA. The CDR3 runs to 15 residues. Written as DNA, the CDR3 is TGTGCCAGCAGCCCGAGCGCACTAGCGGCCAATGAGCAGTTCTTC. Its protein is CASSPSALAANEQFF.

The chain links TRBV7-2 to TRBJ1-1, with D possibly TRBD1 on 5 matching bases. CDR1 and CDR2 from the germline V gene are SGHTA and FQGNSA. The CDR3 extends over 16 amino acids. V was cut by 1 base and J by 0 bases, with 12 bases left in between. The CDR3 DNA is TGTGCCAGCAGCTTAGAGGGGCGGGGCTTGAACACTGAAGCTTTCTTT. Amino acids: CASSLEGRGLNTEAFF.

The V and J genes are TRBV5-4 and TRBJ2-2; D not certain. The CDR3 spans 15 residues. CDR1 is SGHNT and CDR2 is YYREEE in the germline V gene (reference sequence). V was cut by 9 bases and J by 1 base, with 16 bases left in between. The CDR3 sequence: CAIKFGFENTGELFF. For the CDR3, the DNA is TGTGCCATCAAGTTCGGTTTCGAGAACACCGGGGAGCTGTTTTTT.